This T cell receptor (beta chain) was sequenced in a study of cytomegalovirus exposure and HLA in healthy donors. Turning to the study itself: Within the Caucasian-associated ancestry cluster were around four fifths of the roughly 400 genotyped donors. The study's findings and limits: Researchers reported from a later analysis that most CMV-associated TCR beta chains appeared HLA-restricted.

For this clone: Its target is not known.

The CDR3 length is 14 residues. Trimming left V 3 bases short and J 2 bases short, with 8 bases between. Germline CDR1 and CDR2: SGHTA and FQGNSA. The PCR was carried out with 60 Vbeta primers and 13 Jbeta primers. Data came from immunoSEQ multiplex PCR; TCRdb stores just in-frame clones and leaves some out. The repertoire includes under 150,000 clones, around three quarters of them detected once, and 6.5% to 7% sits in the top ten. Material for sequencing was PBMCs. This clonotype was sampled from a man in his forties or fifties in good health and CMV-seropositive. This chain connects TRBV7-2 to TRBJ1-3, with D maybe TRBD1 (5 bases). The CDR3 loop is CASSLGQPGNTIYF. CDR3 DNA: TGTGCCAGCAGCTTGGGGCAACCTGGAAACACCATATATTTT.